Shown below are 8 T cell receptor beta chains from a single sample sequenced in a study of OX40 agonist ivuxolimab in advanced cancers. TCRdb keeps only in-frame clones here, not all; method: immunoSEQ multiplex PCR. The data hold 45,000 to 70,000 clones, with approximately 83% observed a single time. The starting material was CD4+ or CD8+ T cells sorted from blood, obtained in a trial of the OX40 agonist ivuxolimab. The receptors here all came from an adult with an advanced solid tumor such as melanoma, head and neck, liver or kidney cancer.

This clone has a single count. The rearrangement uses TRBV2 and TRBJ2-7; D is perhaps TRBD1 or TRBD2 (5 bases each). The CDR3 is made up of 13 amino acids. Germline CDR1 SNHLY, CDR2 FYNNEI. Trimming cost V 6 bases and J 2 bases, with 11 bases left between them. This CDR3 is CASRRDGPYEQYF. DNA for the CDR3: TGTGCCAGCAGAAGGGACGGTCCCTACGAGCAGTACTTC.

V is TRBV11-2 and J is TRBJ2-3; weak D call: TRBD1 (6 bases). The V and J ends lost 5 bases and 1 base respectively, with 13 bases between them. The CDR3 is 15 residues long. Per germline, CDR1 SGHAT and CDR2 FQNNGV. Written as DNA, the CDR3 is TGTGCCAGCAGCCCCCCAGGGGCTGGCACAGATACGCAGTATTTT. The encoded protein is CASSPPGAGTDTQYF.

The CDR3, as DNA: TGTGCCAGCGCCTCTCCCGGAGGGGGCACCTACAATGAGCAGTTCTTC. Its translation: CASASPGGGTYNEQFF. The genes are TRBV27 and TRBJ2-1, with D possibly matching TRBD1 (7 bases). Trimming pared 8 bases from V and 2 bases from J, leaving 19 bases between. CDR3 length equals 16 residues. Germline V lookup: CDR1 MNHEY, CDR2 SMNVEV (reference sequence).

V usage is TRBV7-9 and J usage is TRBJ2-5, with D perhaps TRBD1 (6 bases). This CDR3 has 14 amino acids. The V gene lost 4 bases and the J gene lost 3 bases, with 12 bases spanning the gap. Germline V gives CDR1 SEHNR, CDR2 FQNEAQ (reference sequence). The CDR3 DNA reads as TGTGCCAGCAGCTCTTGGACAGACAAAGAGACCCAGTACTTC. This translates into CASSSWTDKETQYF.

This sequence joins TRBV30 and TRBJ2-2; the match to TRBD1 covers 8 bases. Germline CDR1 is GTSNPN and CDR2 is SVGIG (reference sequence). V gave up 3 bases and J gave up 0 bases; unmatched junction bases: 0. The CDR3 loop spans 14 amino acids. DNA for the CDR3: TGTGCCTGGAGGGGACAGGCGAACACCGGGGAGCTGTTTTTT. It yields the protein CAWRGQANTGELFF.

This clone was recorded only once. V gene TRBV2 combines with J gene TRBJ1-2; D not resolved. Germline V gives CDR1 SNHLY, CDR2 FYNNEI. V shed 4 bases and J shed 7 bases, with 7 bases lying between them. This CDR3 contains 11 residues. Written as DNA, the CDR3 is TGTGCCAGCAGTGTACGAAGTGGCTACACCTTC. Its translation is CASSVRSGYTF.

Here the CDR3 DNA reads TGTGCCAGCAGTTTCTACCCGGGACAGGGAGATACGCAGTATTTT. This translates into CASSFYPGQGDTQYF. The rearrangement joins TRBV6-6 to TRBJ2-3, with 9 bases aligning to TRBD1. The CDR3 consists of 15 residues. With 4 bases clipped from V and 5 bases from J, the junction kept 7 bases outside the gene matches. Germline assignment: CDR1 MNHNY and CDR2 SVGAGI (reference sequence).

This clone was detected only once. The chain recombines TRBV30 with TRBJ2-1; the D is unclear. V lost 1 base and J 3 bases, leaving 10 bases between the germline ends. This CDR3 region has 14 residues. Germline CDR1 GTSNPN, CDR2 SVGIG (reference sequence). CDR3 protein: CAWSATNIYNEQFF. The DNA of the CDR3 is TGTGCCTGGAGTGCCACGAATATCTACAATGAGCAGTTCTTC. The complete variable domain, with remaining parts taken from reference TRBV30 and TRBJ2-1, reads SQTIHQWPATLVQPVGSPLSLECTVEGTSNPNLYWYRQAAGRGLQLLFYSVGIGQISSEVPQNLSASRPQDRQFILSSKKLLLSDSGFYLCAWSATNIYNEQFFGPGTRLTVL.